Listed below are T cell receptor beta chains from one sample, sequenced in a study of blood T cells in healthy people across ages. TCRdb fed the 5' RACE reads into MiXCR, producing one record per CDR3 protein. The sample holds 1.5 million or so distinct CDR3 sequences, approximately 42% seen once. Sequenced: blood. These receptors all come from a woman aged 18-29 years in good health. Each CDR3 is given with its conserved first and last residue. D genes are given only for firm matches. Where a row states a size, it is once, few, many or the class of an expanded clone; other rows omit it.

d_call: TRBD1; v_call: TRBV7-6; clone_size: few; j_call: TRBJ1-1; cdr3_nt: TGTGCCAGCAGCTTATGGGCAGGGGGTGGAACTGAAGCTTTCTTT; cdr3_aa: CASSLWAGGGTEAFF
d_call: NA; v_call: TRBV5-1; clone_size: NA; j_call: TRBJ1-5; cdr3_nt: TGCGCCAGCAGCCCCGAATCCGAACCCGGTCAGCCCCAGCATTTT; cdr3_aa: CASSPESEPGQPQHF
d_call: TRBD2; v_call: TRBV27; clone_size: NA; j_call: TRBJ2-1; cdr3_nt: TGTGCCAGCAGTTTTATCGTGAGTCTAGCGGGAGGAGAGCGGTTCTTC; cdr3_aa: CASSFIVSLAGGERFF
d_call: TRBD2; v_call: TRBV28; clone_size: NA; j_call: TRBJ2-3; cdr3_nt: TGTGCCAGCAGTACGTTAGCGGGACGGGGAGATACGCAGTATTTT; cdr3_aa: CASSTLAGRGDTQYF
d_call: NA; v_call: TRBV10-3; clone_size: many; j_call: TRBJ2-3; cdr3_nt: TGTGCCATCAGTGCCGTAGATGCAGATACGCAGTATTTT; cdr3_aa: CAISAVDADTQYF
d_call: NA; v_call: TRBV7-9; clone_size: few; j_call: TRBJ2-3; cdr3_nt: TGTGCCAGCAGCCCGAGTGGGGTGGTAGATACGCAGTATTTT; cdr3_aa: CASSPSGVVDTQYF
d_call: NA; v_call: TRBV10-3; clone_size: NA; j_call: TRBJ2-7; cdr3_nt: TGTGCCATCAGTGGACGGGGCGGGACCATGTACAATGAGCAGTACTTC; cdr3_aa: CAISGRGGTMYNEQYF
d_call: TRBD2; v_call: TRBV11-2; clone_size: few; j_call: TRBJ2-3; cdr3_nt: TGTGCCAGCAGCCATATCGGGGGGGATACGCAGTATTTT; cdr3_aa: CASSHIGGDTQYF
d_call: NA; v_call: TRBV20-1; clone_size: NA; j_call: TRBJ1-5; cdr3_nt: TGCAGTGCTAGGCTTGGACAGTACAATCAGCCCCAGCATTTT; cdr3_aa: CSARLGQYNQPQHF
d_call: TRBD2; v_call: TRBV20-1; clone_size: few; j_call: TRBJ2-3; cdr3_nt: TGCAGTGCTAGACCCCCGCCGGGGAGCGGGGGCCCAGATACGCAGTATTTT; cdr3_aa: CSARPPPGSGGPDTQYF
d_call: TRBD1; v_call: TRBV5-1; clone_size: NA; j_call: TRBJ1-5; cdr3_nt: TGCGCCAGCAGCCCTGTCCAGGGGGGTCAGCCCCAGCATTTT; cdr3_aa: CASSPVQGGQPQHF
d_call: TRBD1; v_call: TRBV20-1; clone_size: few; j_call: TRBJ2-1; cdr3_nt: TGCAGTGCTAGGCCCGACAGGGGGATCTACAATGAGCAGTTCTTC; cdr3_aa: CSARPDRGIYNEQFF
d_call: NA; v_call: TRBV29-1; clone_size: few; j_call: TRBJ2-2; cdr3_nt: TGCAGCGTCACGGAACCCACCGGGGAGCTGTTTTTT; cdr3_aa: CSVTEPTGELFF
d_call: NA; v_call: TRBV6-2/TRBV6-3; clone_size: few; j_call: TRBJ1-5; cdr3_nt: TGTGCCACCAAACACTGGGGTAGCAATCAGCCCCAGCATTTT; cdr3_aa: CATKHWGSNQPQHF
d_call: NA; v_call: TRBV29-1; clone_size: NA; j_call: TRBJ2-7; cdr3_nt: TGCAGCGTTGGTGAAACCTACGAGCAGTACTTC; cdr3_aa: CSVGETYEQYF
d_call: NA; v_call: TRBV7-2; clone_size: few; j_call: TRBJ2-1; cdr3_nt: TGTGCCAGCAGCACAGAATGGACGACCTACAATGAGCAGTTCTTC; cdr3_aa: CASSTEWTTYNEQFF
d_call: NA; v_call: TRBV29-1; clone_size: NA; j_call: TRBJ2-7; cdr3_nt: TGCAGCGTCGGACTGCCCGACGAGCAGTACTTC; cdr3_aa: CSVGLPDEQYF
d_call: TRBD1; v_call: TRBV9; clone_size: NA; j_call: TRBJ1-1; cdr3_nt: TGTGCCAGCAGCACTGGGACAGGGGGGATTTTCACTGAAGCTTTCTTT; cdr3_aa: CASSTGTGGIFTEAFF
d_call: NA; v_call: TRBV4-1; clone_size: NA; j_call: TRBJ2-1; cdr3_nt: TGCGCCAGCAGCCAAGACTCCTCCCAAGAGACCCAGTTCTTC; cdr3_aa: CASSQDSSQETQFF
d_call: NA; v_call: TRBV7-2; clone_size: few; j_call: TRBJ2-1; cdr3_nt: TGTGCCAGCAGCCTCCGCCAACAGGGCAATGAGCAGTTCTTC; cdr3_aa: CASSLRQQGNEQFF
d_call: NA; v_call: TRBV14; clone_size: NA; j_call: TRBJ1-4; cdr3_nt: TGTGCCAGCAGCCACGGGCTGATGCGTGAAAAACTGTTTTTT; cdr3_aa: CASSHGLMREKLFF
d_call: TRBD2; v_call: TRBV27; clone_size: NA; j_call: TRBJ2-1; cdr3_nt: TGTGCCAGCAGTGCCGGGACTAGCGTCGGTGAGCAGTTCTTC; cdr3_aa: CASSAGTSVGEQFF
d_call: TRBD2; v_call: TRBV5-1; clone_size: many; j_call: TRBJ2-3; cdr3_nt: TGCGCCAGCAGCTTGAGGACTAGCGGGAGTTCAGATACGCAGTATTTT; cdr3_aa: CASSLRTSGSSDTQYF
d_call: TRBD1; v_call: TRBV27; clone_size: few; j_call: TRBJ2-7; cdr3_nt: TGTGCCAGCAGTTCAACCGGGACAGGCTTCTACGAGCAGTACTTC; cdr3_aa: CASSSTGTGFYEQYF
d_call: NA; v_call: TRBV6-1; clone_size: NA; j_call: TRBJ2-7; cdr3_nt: TGTGCCAGTAGTGACTCCTGCGAGCAGTACTTC; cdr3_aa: CASSDSCEQYF
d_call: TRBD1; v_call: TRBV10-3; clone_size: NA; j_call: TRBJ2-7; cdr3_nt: TGTGCCATCAGAAGACAAGACAGGGCGGGTTACGAGCAGTACTTC; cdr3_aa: CAIRRQDRAGYEQYF
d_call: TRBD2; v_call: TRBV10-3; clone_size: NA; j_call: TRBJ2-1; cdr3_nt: TGTGCCATCAGTGAGGCTAGCGGGAGGGCCGTCAATGAGCAGTTCTTC; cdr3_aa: CAISEASGRAVNEQFF
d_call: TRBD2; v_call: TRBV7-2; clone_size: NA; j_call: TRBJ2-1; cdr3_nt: TGTGCCAGCAGCTTAATAGGGTCTAGCGGTTACAATGAGCAGTTCTTC; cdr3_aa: CASSLIGSSGYNEQFF
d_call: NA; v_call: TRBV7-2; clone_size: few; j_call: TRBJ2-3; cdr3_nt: TGTGCCAGCAGCTTAGGGGGTAGCGGAGTGCCCACAGATACGCAGTATTTT; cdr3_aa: CASSLGGSGVPTDTQYF
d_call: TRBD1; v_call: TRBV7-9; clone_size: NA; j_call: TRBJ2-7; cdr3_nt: TGTGCCAGCAGCTTAGCAGGGGACAGGGCCAACCACGAGCAGTACTTC; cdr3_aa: CASSLAGDRANHEQYF
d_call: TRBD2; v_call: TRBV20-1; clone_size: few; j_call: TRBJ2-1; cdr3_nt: TGCAGTTCCCCCTGGCGGGGGACGTACAATGAGCAGTTCTTC; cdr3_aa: CSSPWRGTYNEQFF